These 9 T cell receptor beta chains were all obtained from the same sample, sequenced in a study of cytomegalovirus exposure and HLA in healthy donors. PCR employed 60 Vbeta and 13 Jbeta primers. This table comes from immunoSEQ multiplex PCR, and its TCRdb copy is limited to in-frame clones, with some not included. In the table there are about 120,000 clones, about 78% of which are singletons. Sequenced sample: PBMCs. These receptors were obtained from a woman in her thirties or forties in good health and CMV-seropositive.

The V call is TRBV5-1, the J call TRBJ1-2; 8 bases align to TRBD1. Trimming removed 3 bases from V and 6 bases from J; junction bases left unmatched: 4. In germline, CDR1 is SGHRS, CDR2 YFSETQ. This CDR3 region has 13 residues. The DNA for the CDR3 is TGCGCCAGCAGCTCACAGGGGGAGGATGGCTACACCTTC. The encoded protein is CASSSQGEDGYTF.

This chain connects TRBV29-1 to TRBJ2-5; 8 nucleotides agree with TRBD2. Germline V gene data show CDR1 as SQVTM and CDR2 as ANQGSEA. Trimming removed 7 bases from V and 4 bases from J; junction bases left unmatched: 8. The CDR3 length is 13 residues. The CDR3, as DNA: TGCAGCGCAAATAGCGGGGATGGAGAGACCCAGTACTTC. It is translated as CSANSGDGETQYF.

The CDR3 coding sequence is TGTGCCAGCAGCACCCGGGATAATCAGCCCCAGCATTTT. This codes for CASSTRDNQPQHF. The chain employs TRBV7-2 and TRBJ1-5; no reliable D call. The V end lost 5 bases, the J end lost 4 bases, and 9 bases lay between the germline ends. This CDR3 has 13 amino acids. Germline V gene sequence: CDR1 SGHTA, CDR2 FQGNSA.

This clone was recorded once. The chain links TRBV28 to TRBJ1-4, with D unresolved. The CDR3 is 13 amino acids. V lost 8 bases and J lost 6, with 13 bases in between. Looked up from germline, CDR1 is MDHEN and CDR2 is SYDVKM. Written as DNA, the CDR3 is TGTGCCAGCGGAGGAGGAGTCGATGAAAAACTGTTTTTT. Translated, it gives CASGGGVDEKLFF.

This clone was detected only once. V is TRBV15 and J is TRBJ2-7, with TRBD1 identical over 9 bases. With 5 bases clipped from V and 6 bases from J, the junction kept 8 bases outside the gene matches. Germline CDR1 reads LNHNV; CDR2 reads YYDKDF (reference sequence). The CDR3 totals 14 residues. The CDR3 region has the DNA TGTGCCACCAGCTACGGACAGGGGACCTCCGAGCAGTACTTC. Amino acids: CATSYGQGTSEQYF.

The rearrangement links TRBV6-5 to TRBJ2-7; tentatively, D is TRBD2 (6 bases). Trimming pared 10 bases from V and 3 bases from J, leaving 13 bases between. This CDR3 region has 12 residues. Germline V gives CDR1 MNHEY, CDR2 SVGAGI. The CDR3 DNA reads TGTGCCACGGAGGGACGGAGCTACGAGCAGTACTTC. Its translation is CATEGRSYEQYF.

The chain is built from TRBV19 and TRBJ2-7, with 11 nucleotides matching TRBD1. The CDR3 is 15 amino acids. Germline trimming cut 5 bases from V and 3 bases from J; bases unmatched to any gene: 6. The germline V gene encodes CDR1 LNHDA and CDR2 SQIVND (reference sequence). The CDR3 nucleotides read TGTGCCAGTAGTTCCGGACAGGGGGCAATCTACGAGCAGTACTTC. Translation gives CASSSGQGAIYEQYF.

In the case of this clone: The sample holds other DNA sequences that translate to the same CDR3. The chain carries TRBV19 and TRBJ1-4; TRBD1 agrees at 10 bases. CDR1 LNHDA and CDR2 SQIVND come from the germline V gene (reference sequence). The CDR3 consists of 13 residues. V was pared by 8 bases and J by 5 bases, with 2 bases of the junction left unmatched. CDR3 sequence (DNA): TGTGCCAGTTCGGACAGGGGGAATGAAAAACTGTTTTTT. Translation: CASSDRGNEKLFF.

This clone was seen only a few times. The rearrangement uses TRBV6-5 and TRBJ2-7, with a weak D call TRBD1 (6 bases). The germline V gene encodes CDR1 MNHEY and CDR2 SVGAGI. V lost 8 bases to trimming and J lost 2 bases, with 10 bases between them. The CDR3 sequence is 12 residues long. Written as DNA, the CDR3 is TGTGCCAGCTCCGGGACAACCTACGAGCAGTACTTC. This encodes CASSGTTYEQYF.